Listed below are T cell receptor beta chains from one sample, sequenced in a study of T cells in Graves' hyperthyroidism and ophthalmopathy. TCRdb ran MiXCR on the multiplex PCR reads and lists one entry per CDR3 protein. The sample consists of some 620,000 distinct CDR3 sequences, around 15% of them appearing once. Sequenced: blood. These receptors were taken from a woman aged 30 to 39 with Graves' hyperthyroidism. CDR3s include the opening cysteine and the closing phenylalanine or tryptophan. A D gene is named only where the DNA matches it firmly. Not all rows give a size; the values are once, few, many and, for expanded clones, a class.

clone size	J gene	V gene	D gene	CDR3 DNA	CDR3 protein
few	TRBJ1-1	TRBV7-9	TRBD1	TGTGCCAGCAGCTTTTCAACAGGGACAGGTCGGGATGAAGCTTTCTTT	CASSFSTGTGRDEAFF
many	TRBJ2-5	TRBV29-1	TRBD1	TGCAGCGTATCCGGGACAGCAAAAGAGACCCAGTACTTC	CSVSGTAKETQYF
many	TRBJ1-1	TRBV28	-	TGTGCCAGCAGTATTACAGGGCTCCGCACTGAAGCTTTCTTT	CASSITGLRTEAFF
many	TRBJ2-7	TRBV11-2	-	TGTGCCAGCAGCTTCAGGGCAGGATCCTACGAGCAGTACTTC	CASSFRAGSYEQYF
-	TRBJ2-1	TRBV20-1	TRBD2	TGCAGTGCTAAGAAAGCTAGCGGGTCCTACAATGAGCAGTCCTTC	CSAKKASGSYNEQSF
-	TRBJ1-5	TRBV6-1	TRBD1	TGTGCCAGCAGTCCGGCGGGACAGGGCAGTTTACAGCCCCAGCATTTT	CASSPAGQGSLQPQHF
-	TRBJ2-1	TRBV5-5	TRBD2	TGTGCCAGCAGCTTGAACATGGCGGGAGGGTTGAATGAGCAGTTCTTC	CASSLNMAGGLNEQFF
many	TRBJ2-7	TRBV13	TRBD2	TGTGCCAGCAGCTTTCCCACTAGCGGGAGAAGTCGGCAGTACTTC	CASSFPTSGRSRQYF
many	TRBJ1-1	TRBV29-1	-	TGCAGCGTTGAGGTGAGGCAGGGCCTCCGAAGTGAGAACACTGAAGCTTTCTTT	CSVEVRQGLRSENTEAFF
-	TRBJ2-1	TRBV20-1	TRBD2	TGCAGTGCTAGAGAACTAGCGGGAGGGCTAAGTGAGCAGTTCTTC	CSARELAGGLSEQFF
few	TRBJ1-2	TRBV2	-	TGTGCCAGCAACCCCCAGGCTAACTATGGCTACACCTTC	CASNPQANYGYTF
many	TRBJ2-7	TRBV28	TRBD2	TGTGCCAGCAGTTCCCCCGGGGCTAGCGGGGGCGCCTCCTACGAGCAGTACTTC	CASSSPGASGGASYEQYF
many	TRBJ2-5	TRBV11-3	TRBD1	TGTGCCAGCAGCTTAGGAGCGGGCTTGGGACAGGGGATCGTCGAGACCCAGTACTTC	CASSLGAGLGQGIVETQYF
-	TRBJ2-1	TRBV7-9	-	TGTGCCAGCAGCTTAAAAGCGGAAGGCTGGGATGAGCAGTTCTTC	CASSLKAEGWDEQFF
-	TRBJ1-2	TRBV28	TRBD1	TGTGCCAGCAGTTTATCTGCGGGAGGACAGGGCAGGGGTGGCTACACCTTC	CASSLSAGGQGRGGYTF
few	TRBJ1-5	TRBV2	-	TGTGCCAGCGTGACGGCCCCCAATCAGCCCCAGCATTTT	CASVTAPNQPQHF
many	TRBJ2-1	TRBV7-2	-	TGTGCCAGCAGCTCCCGGGAGACCTACAATGAGCAGTTCTTC	CASSSRETYNEQFF
many	TRBJ2-5	TRBV6-1	TRBD1	TGTGCCAGCAGTATTGACAGGGGAACAGGAGAGACCCAGTACTTC	CASSIDRGTGETQYF
many	TRBJ1-1	TRBV19	TRBD1	TGTGCCAGCAGCCGCACAGGGGACACTGAAGCTTTCTTT	CASSRTGDTEAFF
few	TRBJ2-1	TRBV7-9	-	TGTGCCAGCACCCAAGGACTAAACAATGAGCAGTTCTTC	CASTQGLNNEQFF
many	TRBJ1-2	TRBV28	TRBD1	TGTGCCAGCAGTTACAGGGGGTTGGATGGCTACACCTTC	CASSYRGLDGYTF
many	TRBJ2-5	TRBV12-3/TRBV12-4	-	TGTGCCAGCAGTTTATATGGGTTCCAAGAGACCCAGTACTTC	CASSLYGFQETQYF
-	TRBJ2-3	TRBV24-1	TRBD2	TGTGCCACCAGTGTGGCAGCGGGAGCAGATACGCAGTATTTT	CATSVAAGADTQYF
many	TRBJ1-1	TRBV9	-	TGTGCCAGCAGCGTAGTTGGGGATCTGAACACTGAAGCTTTCTTT	CASSVVGDLNTEAFF
few	TRBJ1-1	TRBV28	-	TGTGCCAGCGGATCCCTCAACACTGAAGCTTTCTTT	CASGSLNTEAFF
-	TRBJ2-1	TRBV19	-	TGTGCCAGTAGTATAACTGGGAGTTACTACAATGAGCAGTTCTTC	CASSITGSYYNEQFF
many	TRBJ2-2	TRBV7-2	TRBD2	TGTGCCAGCAGCCCGGGGACTAGCCTTGCCGGGGAGCTGTTTTTT	CASSPGTSLAGELFF
many	TRBJ1-4	TRBV6-2/TRBV6-3	-	TGTGCCGGCAAGAAGACAGCAAATGAAAAACTGTTTTTT	CAGKKTANEKLFF
few	TRBJ2-2	TRBV14	-	TGTGCCAGCAGCCAAGTTTGGGGGGTCACCGGGGAGCTGTTTTTT	CASSQVWGVTGELFF
-	TRBJ2-5	TRBV15	-	TGTGCCACCAGCAGAGATCGAGGTCCACAAGAGACCCAGTACTTC	CATSRDRGPQETQYF
many	TRBJ2-2	TRBV28	-	TGTGCCAGCAAGGCCGGACACCCATATTCGACCGGGGAGCTGTTTTTT	CASKAGHPYSTGELFF
few	TRBJ1-6	TRBV7-8	TRBD1	TGTGCCAGCAGCTTAGTTGGGACAGGGAAGTCACCCCTCCACTTT	CASSLVGTGKSPLHF
few	TRBJ1-2	TRBV12-3/TRBV12-4	-	TGTGCCAGCAGTTTAGGACAAGGAAGCCACACCTTC	CASSLGQGSHTF
-	TRBJ1-1	TRBV30	-	TGTGCCTGGAGCCCGGGACCGATGAGCACTGAAGCTTTCTTT	CAWSPGPMSTEAFF
many	TRBJ1-4	TRBV2	-	TGTGCCAGCAGCAAACAGGGACCCAATGAAAAACTGTTTTTT	CASSKQGPNEKLFF
few	TRBJ1-2	TRBV20-1	-	TGCAGTGCCACGGGCACGTATGGGTTCGGCTACACCTTC	CSATGTYGFGYTF
many	TRBJ1-4	TRBV7-2	TRBD1	TGTGCCAGCAGCGGGGACAGGGGGCTTGAAAAACTGTTTTTT	CASSGDRGLEKLFF
many	TRBJ1-2	TRBV3-1	-	TGTGCCAGCAGCCAAGAACTCAGGCCGCTCGGAGACACCTTC	CASSQELRPLGDTF
many	TRBJ2-1	TRBV7-9	-	TGTGCCAGCAGATCGTTGGCGGATGAGCAGTTCTTC	CASRSLADEQFF
few	TRBJ2-1	TRBV6-6	-	TGTGCCAGCAGTTACTCGATTTCGAGTAATGAGCAGTTCTTC	CASSYSISSNEQFF
-	TRBJ1-6	TRBV6-1	-	TGTGCCAGCAGTGATCGGGGCCGAGCGAGCTCCTATAATTCACCCCTCCACTTT	CASSDRGRASSYNSPLHF
-	TRBJ2-2	TRBV6-1	TRBD2	TGTGCCAGCAGCTTAGAATCTCGACTAGCGGGAGGCCACACCGGGGAGCTGTTTTTT	CASSLESRLAGGHTGELFF
many	TRBJ1-5	TRBV2	-	TGTGCCAGCAACCCGGGGCCCGGGCGGCCCCAGCATTTT	CASNPGPGRPQHF
many	TRBJ2-3	TRBV10-3	TRBD1	TGTGCCATCAGCACAGGGGATAGCACAGATACGCAGTATTTT	CAISTGDSTDTQYF
many	TRBJ2-3	TRBV10-3	-	TGTGCCATCAGTGAGTCTCCAGGGGATACGCAGTATTTT	CAISESPGDTQYF
few	TRBJ2-3	TRBV27	-	TGTGCCATCCGCGACAGACGCAGCACAGATACGCAGTATTTT	CAIRDRRSTDTQYF
few	TRBJ2-4	TRBV11-3	-	TGTGCCAGCAGCTTACCTTACAGGGTGCGGGCCAAAAACATTCAGTACTTC	CASSLPYRVRAKNIQYF
many	TRBJ2-7	TRBV3-1	-	TGTGCCAGCAGCCCGGGGACCCACTCCTACGAGCAGTACTTC	CASSPGTHSYEQYF
-	TRBJ1-6	TRBV6-8	-	TGTGTCAGCAGTGCGGCCTATAATTCACCCCTCCACTTT	CVSSAAYNSPLHF
many	TRBJ2-1	TRBV2	TRBD1	TGTGCCATCCCGGGACAGGGACCCTCCTACAATGAGCAGTTCTTC	CAIPGQGPSYNEQFF
few	TRBJ2-7	TRBV6-1	-	TGTGCCAGCAGTGTAGGGGGATACGAGCAGTACTTC	CASSVGGYEQYF
many	TRBJ2-1	TRBV7-8	TRBD2	TGTGCCAGCAGCCTGACTAGCGGGAACTACAATGAGCAGTTCTTC	CASSLTSGNYNEQFF
-	TRBJ2-5	TRBV20-1	-	TGCAGTGCTAGAGACGGGGGGCTAGCGGTGGTAGAGACCCAGTACTTC	CSARDGGLAVVETQYF
-	TRBJ2-4	TRBV20-1	TRBD2	TGCAGTGCTAGAGATAGGGCTAGCGGATTCAAAAACATTGAGTACTTC	CSARDRASGFKNIEYF
many	TRBJ2-2	TRBV20-1	-	TGCAGTGCTCCGGACCGTGCGAACACCGGGGAGCTGTTTTTT	CSAPDRANTGELFF
-	TRBJ2-1	TRBV5-1	TRBD2	TGCGCCAGCAGCTTGGTGGGGGACTATGCCGACCGGCTTGAGCAGTTCTTC	CASSLVGDYADRLEQFF
few	TRBJ2-1	TRBV19	TRBD2	TGTGCCAGTAGTATTGACCCACTAGCGGCCAACTCCTACAATGAGCAGTTCTTC	CASSIDPLAANSYNEQFF
-	TRBJ2-2	TRBV28	-	TGTGCCAGCAGATTCCGTAGGAACACCGGGGAGCTGTTTTTT	CASRFRRNTGELFF
-	TRBJ1-2	TRBV5-8	-	TGTGCCAGCAGCCCGCGACAGGCTGGTATCGGCTATGGCTACACCTTC	CASSPRQAGIGYGYTF